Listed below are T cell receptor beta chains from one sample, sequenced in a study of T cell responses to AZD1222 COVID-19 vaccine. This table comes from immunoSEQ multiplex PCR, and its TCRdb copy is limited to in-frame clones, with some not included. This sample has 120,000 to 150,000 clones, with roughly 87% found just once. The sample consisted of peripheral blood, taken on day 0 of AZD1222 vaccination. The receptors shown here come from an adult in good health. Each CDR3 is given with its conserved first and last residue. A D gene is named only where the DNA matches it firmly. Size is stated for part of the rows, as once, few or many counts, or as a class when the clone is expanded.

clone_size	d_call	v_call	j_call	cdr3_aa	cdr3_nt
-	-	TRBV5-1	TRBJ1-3	CASSLVPQASPGNTIYF	TGCGCCAGCAGCTTGGTCCCCCAGGCGAGCCCTGGAAACACCATATATTTT
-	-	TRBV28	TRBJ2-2	CASLVRLNTGELFF	TGTGCCAGCCTGGTCCGATTAAACACCGGGGAGCTGTTTTTT
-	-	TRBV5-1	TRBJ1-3	CASSLYSGNTIYF	TGCGCCAGCAGCTTGTATTCTGGAAACACCATATATTTT
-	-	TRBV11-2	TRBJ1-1	CASSLEPGRVAGAFF	TGTGCCAGCAGCTTAGAACCCGGTCGAGTAGCGGGAGCTTTCTTT
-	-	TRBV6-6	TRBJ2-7	CASRGQIYSYEQYF	TGTGCCAGCAGAGGACAGATTTACTCCTACGAGCAGTACTTC
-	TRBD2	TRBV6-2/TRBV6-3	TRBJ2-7	CASSLLAGGYEQYF	TGTGCCAGCAGTTTACTAGCGGGAGGCTACGAGCAGTACTTC
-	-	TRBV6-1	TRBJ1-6	CASSERAGDSPLHF	TGTGCCAGCAGTGAAAGGGCTGGGGATTCACCCCTCCACTTT
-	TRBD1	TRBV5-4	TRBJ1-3	CASSPGTEFGNTIYF	TGTGCCAGCAGCCCCGGGACAGAGTTCGGAAACACCATATATTTT
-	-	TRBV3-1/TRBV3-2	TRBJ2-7	CASSRPDRPYEQYF	TGTGCCAGCAGCCGGCCGGACCGACCATACGAGCAGTACTTC
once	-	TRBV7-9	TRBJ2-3	CASSLVLTYTDTQYF	TGTGCCAGCAGCTTAGTCCTGACCTACACAGATACGCAGTATTTT
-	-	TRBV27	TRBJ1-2	CASRKPGGPYGYTF	TGTGCCAGCCGCAAGCCCGGGGGCCCTTATGGCTACACCTTC
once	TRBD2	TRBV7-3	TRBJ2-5	CASSLSGGAVETQYF	TGTGCCAGCAGCTTAAGCGGGGGGGCTGTGGAGACCCAGTACTTC
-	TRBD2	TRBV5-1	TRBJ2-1	CASSLGGLAGYNEQFF	TGCGCCAGCAGCCTTGGAGGGCTAGCGGGATACAATGAGCAGTTCTTC
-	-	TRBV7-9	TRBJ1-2	CASSLELVGYTF	TGTGCCAGCAGCTTAGAGTTGGTGGGCTACACCTTC
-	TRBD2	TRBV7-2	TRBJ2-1	CASSSRLAGGFVHEQFF	TGTGCCAGCAGCTCGAGATTAGCGGGAGGGTTCGTCCATGAGCAGTTCTTC
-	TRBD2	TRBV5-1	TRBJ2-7	CASRGLAASYEQYF	TGCGCCAGTAGAGGACTAGCGGCTTCCTACGAGCAGTACTTC
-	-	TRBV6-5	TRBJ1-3	CASTIRSGNTIYF	TGTGCCAGCACCATAAGGTCTGGAAACACCATATATTTT
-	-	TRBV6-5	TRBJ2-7	CASSAPGTEFVWQYF	TGTGCCAGCAGCGCCCCCGGGACGGAGTTTGTATGGCAGTACTTC
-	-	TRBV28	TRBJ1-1	CASSNRRGMNTEAFF	TGTGCCAGCAGCAACCGGAGGGGAATGAACACTGAAGCTTTCTTT
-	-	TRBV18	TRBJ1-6	CASSPAFQGIYNSPLHF	TGTGCCAGCTCACCAGCCTTCCAGGGGATTTATAATTCACCCCTCCACTTT
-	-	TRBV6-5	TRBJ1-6	CASRGHRFNSPLHF	TGTGCCAGCAGGGGACACAGGTTTAATTCACCCCTCCACTTT
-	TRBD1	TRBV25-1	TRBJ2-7	CASTGQPTYEQYF	TGTGCCAGCACGGGACAGCCTACCTACGAGCAGTACTTC
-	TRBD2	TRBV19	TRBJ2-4	CASSIAGGEGDIQYF	TGTGCCAGTAGTATAGCGGGGGGAGAAGGAGACATTCAGTACTTC
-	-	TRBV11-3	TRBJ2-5	CASSLETGSGTQYF	TGTGCCAGCAGCTTAGAAACGGGGTCCGGGACCCAGTACTTC
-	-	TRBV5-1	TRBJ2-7	CASSGGDRLYEQYF	TGCGCCAGCAGCGGGGGGGACAGGCTCTACGAGCAGTACTTC
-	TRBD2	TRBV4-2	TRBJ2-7	CASSQRGEGNFYEQYF	TGTGCCAGCAGCCAAAGAGGGGAGGGAAACTTCTACGAGCAGTACTTC